The 30 T cell receptor beta chains reported below all come from one sample, sequenced in a study of cytomegalovirus exposure and HLA in healthy donors. A multiplex PCR was run with 60 Vbeta primers and 13 Jbeta primers. Data came from immunoSEQ multiplex PCR; TCRdb stores just in-frame clones and leaves some out. Here the sample spans around 100,000 clones, around 84% being singletons. Sequenced input: PBMCs. These receptors all stem from a man aged 25-40 years in good health and CMV-seropositive.

This clone has just one count. The V and J genes are TRBV19 and TRBJ1-2; D might be TRBD1 (6 bases). V was shortened by 2 bases and J by 0 bases, with 10 bases between the two germline ends. CDR1 LNHDA and CDR2 SQIVND come from the germline V gene (reference sequence). The length of the CDR3 is 15 residues. CDR3 nucleotide sequence: TGTGCCAGTAGTATACAGGGGAGAGCTAACTATGGCTACACCTTC. Its protein product is CASSIQGRANYGYTF.

The chain has TRBV27 and TRBJ1-6; D ambiguous. Trimming left V 4 bases short and J 5 bases short, with 9 bases between. CDR3 length: 14 amino acids. The germline gives CDR1 MNHEY, CDR2 SMNVEV (reference sequence). CDR3 in amino acids: CASSSPPNNSPLHF. The CDR3 nucleotides are TGTGCCAGCAGTTCCCCCCCCAATAATTCACCCCTCCACTTT.

The CDR3 bases are TGTGCCAGCACTTCACAGGGGGCTGGGGAGCAGTACGTC. It encodes CASTSQGAGEQYV. The rearrangement links TRBV28 to TRBJ2-7, with 9 nucleotides matching TRBD1. V lost 7 bases and J lost 7; bases outside the gene matches: 8. This CDR3 has 13 residues. The germline V gene has CDR1 MDHEN and CDR2 SYDVKM.

This clone was seen once. The chain is built from TRBV5-3 and TRBJ1-6; 10 bases are a match to TRBD1. TRBV5-3 belongs to the ORF category, with a function that is uncertain. This CDR3 region has 17 residues. Trimming cost V 4 bases and J 8 bases; bases outside gene matches: 12. The CDR3 sequence is CARSVSGQGSLHSPLHF. The DNA of the CDR3 is TGTGCCAGAAGCGTCTCGGGACAGGGGAGTCTTCATTCACCCCTCCACTTT.

This chain connects TRBV11-2 to TRBJ1-2; D remains ambiguous. V dropped 5 bases and J dropped 8 bases, with 9 bases sitting between them. CDR1 and CDR2 (germline): SGHAT, FQNNGV. The CDR3 consists of 11 residues. The CDR3 sequence is CASSPRVGYTF. In nucleotides, the CDR3 is TGTGCCAGCAGCCCTCGGGTAGGCTACACCTTC.

The DNA of the CDR3 is TGTGCCAGCAGTTACTCGGCCAGGGGGCGATACGAGCAGTACTTC. Amino acid sequence: CASSYSARGRYEQYF. The chain links TRBV6-5 to TRBJ2-7, with TRBD1 identical over 8 bases. The CDR3 consists of 15 residues. In germline, CDR1 is MNHEY, CDR2 SVGAGI. The ends lost 0 bases at V and 4 bases at J; junction bases unmatched: 5.

The V gene is TRBV27, the J gene TRBJ2-5; 9 bases fit TRBD2. The germline V gene has CDR1 MNHEY and CDR2 SMNVEV (reference sequence). Trimming at V came to 2 bases and at J to 2 bases, leaving 9 bases not matched to a gene. The CDR3 covers 17 residues. CDR3 sequence (DNA): TGTGCCAGCAGTTTAATCTCCCATCTAGCGGGACAAGAGACCCAGTACTTC. Encoded protein: CASSLISHLAGQETQYF.

The rearrangement joins TRBV28 to TRBJ2-5, with D possibly matching TRBD2 (6 bases). Germline CDR1 reads MDHEN; CDR2 reads SYDVKM. This CDR3 comprises 15 residues. Between the trimmed V and J ends, which lost 4 bases and 5 bases, there was a span of 17 bases. Here the CDR3 reads CASSSGAAGRETQYF. CDR3 DNA: TGTGCCAGCAGTTCCGGAGCGGCGGGAAGGGAGACCCAGTACTTC. Together with reference TRBV28 and TRBJ2-5, the CDR3 gives the full variable domain: DVKVTQSSRYLVKRTGEKVFLECVQDMDHENMFWYRQDPGLGLRLIYFSYDVKMKEKGDIPEGYSVSREKKERFSLILESASTNQTSMYLCASSSGAAGRETQYFGPGTRLLVL.

The V gene is TRBV5-1, the J gene TRBJ2-1; D perhaps matches TRBD1 (6 bases). Trimming left V 5 bases short and J 5 bases short, with 17 bases between. Germline values: CDR1 SGHRS, CDR2 YFSETQ. The CDR3 is 15 amino acids. CDR3 in DNA: TGCGCCAGCAGGGACAGTTTGGATCCACACAATGAGCAGTTCTTC. Protein product: CASRDSLDPHNEQFF.

The chain links TRBV5-1 to TRBJ2-3, with D possibly matching TRBD1 (5 bases). Looked up from germline, CDR1 is SGHRS and CDR2 is YFSETQ. Between the trimmed V and J ends, which lost 2 bases and 1 base, there was a span of 14 bases. CDR3 length: 16 amino acids. This CDR3 reads CASSFRWGLRTDTQYF. In nucleotides, the CDR3 is TGCGCCAGCAGCTTTAGGTGGGGCCTTCGCACAGATACGCAGTATTTT.

The gene calls are TRBV2 and TRBJ2-7; 7 nucleotides line up with TRBD1. With 7 bases clipped from V and 1 base from J, the junction kept 4 bases outside the gene matches. Germline CDR1 is SNHLY and CDR2 is FYNNEI. CDR3 length equals 13 residues. CDR3 DNA: TGTGCCAGCAAACAGGGGCCTTCCTACGAGCAGTACTTC. Protein product: CASKQGPSYEQYF.

The chain employs TRBV6-5 and TRBJ1-3, with D perhaps TRBD1 (6 bases). V was trimmed by 6 bases and J by 0 bases, leaving 12 bases between them. The CDR3 totals 15 residues. CDR1 is MNHEY, CDR2 SVGAGI, per germline. The CDR3 is CASRSHRASGNTIYF. The CDR3 DNA reads as TGTGCCAGCAGATCTCACAGGGCCTCTGGAAACACCATATATTTT.

The chain links TRBV28 to TRBJ1-6; 8 nucleotides match TRBD1. The CDR3 sequence is 15 residues long. Germline CDR1 is MDHEN and CDR2 is SYDVKM. The ends lost 7 bases at V and 11 bases at J; junction bases unmatched: 13. This CDR3 reads CASTTYRGFRPPLHF. The DNA of the CDR3 is TGTGCCAGCACCACATACAGGGGGTTTAGGCCACCCCTCCACTTT. Filled out from reference TRBV28 and TRBJ1-6, the complete variable domain reads DVKVTQSSRYLVKRTGEKVFLECVQDMDHENMFWYRQDPGLGLRLIYFSYDVKMKEKGDIPEGYSVSREKKERFSLILESASTNQTSMYLCASTTYRGFRPPLHFGNGTRLTVT.

The chain recombines TRBV18 with TRBJ2-1; D gene ambiguous. The CDR3 length is 14 residues. Trimming cost V 0 bases and J 8 bases, with 11 bases left between them. Germline V gene lookup returns CDR1 KGHSH and CDR2 LQKENI. Here the CDR3 DNA reads TGTGCCAGCTCACCACCCTCGAGGTACGATGAGCAGTTCTTC. Its protein is CASSPPSRYDEQFF.

The CDR3 sequence is CASSAGTGVFLLRTGELFF. DNA for the CDR3: TGTGCCAGCAGTGCCGGGACAGGGGTTTTCCTACTCCGAACCGGGGAGCTGTTTTTT. This chain joins TRBV7-9 and TRBJ2-2; the match to TRBD1 covers 10 bases. V was clipped by 6 bases and J by 5 bases; unmatched bases: 18. Germline values: CDR1 SEHNR, CDR2 FQNEAQ (reference sequence). This CDR3 region has 19 residues.

The rearrangement uses TRBV19 and TRBJ1-5; D is perhaps TRBD1 (5 bases). CDR3 length: 15 amino acids. Per germline, CDR1 LNHDA and CDR2 SQIVND (reference sequence). V gave up 3 bases and J gave up 7 bases, with 16 bases separating them. This CDR3 is CASSIGFQGWQPQHF. The CDR3, as DNA: TGTGCCAGTAGTATTGGGTTCCAGGGTTGGCAGCCCCAGCATTTT.

This chain uses TRBV18 with TRBJ2-7; TRBD1 aligns across 8 bases. Germline V gene lookup returns CDR1 KGHSH and CDR2 LQKENI. Germline trimming cut 6 bases from V and 6 bases from J; bases unmatched to any gene: 13. The CDR3 loop spans 15 amino acids. CDR3 in amino acids: CASSPEWTGRVEQYF. The CDR3 DNA reads TGTGCCAGCTCTCCAGAATGGACAGGGCGAGTCGAGCAGTACTTC.

The chain carries TRBV6-5 and TRBJ2-5; TRBD2 aligns across 8 bases. The germline CDR1 and CDR2 sequences are MNHEY and SVGAGI. V trimming: 6 bases; J trimming: 11 bases; junction bases outside the gene matches: 11. The CDR3 runs 13 residues. The CDR3 here is CASSPSSGSFQYF. DNA for the CDR3: TGTGCCAGCAGCCCCTCCAGCGGGAGTTTTCAGTACTTC.

The chain combines TRBV28 with TRBJ1-5; D is unclear. CDR3 length: 16 amino acids. V lost 7 bases to trimming and J lost 0 bases, with 16 bases between them. Germline CDR1 MDHEN, CDR2 SYDVKM. CDR3 in amino acids: CASTSVSPYSNQPQHF. The CDR3 DNA reads as TGTGCCAGCACGTCCGTTTCGCCCTATAGCAATCAGCCCCAGCATTTT.

The V gene is TRBV5-8, the J gene TRBJ1-2; tentative D call: TRBD1 (5 bases). CDR3 size: 14 residues. Germline V gene data show CDR1 as SGHTS and CDR2 as YDEGEE. Trimming cost V 4 bases and J 6 bases, with 16 bases left between them. The CDR3 DNA reads TGTGCCAGCAGCCTGCGTTGGCAGGGTGATGGCTACACCTTC. It translates to CASSLRWQGDGYTF. Looking up the rest from reference TRBV5-8 and TRBJ1-2 gives the full variable domain: EAGVTQSPTHLIKTRGQQATLRCSPISGHTSVYWYQQALGLGLQFLLWYDEGEERNRGNFPPRFSGRQFPNYSSELNVNALELEDSALYLCASSLRWQGDGYTFGSGTRLTVV.

The rearrangement links TRBV29-1 to TRBJ1-2; 9 bases are shared with TRBD1. CDR3 length: 12 amino acids. The germline gives CDR1 SQVTM, CDR2 ANQGSEA. The junction had 4 bases not matched to a gene; V was cut back by 4 bases and J by 7 bases. The chain's CDR3 is CSVGYRGPGYTF. The CDR3, as DNA: TGCAGCGTTGGGTACAGGGGGCCTGGCTACACCTTC. Full variable domain (missing parts from reference TRBV29-1 and TRBJ1-2): SAVISQKPSRDICQRGTSLTIQCQVDSQVTMMFWYRQQPGQSLTLIATANQGSEATYESGFVIDKFPISRPNLTFSTLTVSNMSPEDSSIYLCSVGYRGPGYTFGSGTRLTVV.

This clone was recorded only once. The chain recombines TRBV7-6 with TRBJ2-1, with a weak D call TRBD2 (6 bases). Germline-derived CDR1 and CDR2 are SGHVS and FNYEAQ. V was cut by 5 bases and J by 7 bases, with 9 bases left in between. The CDR3 consists of 12 residues. CDR3 protein: CASSPGENEQFF. As DNA, the CDR3 is TGTGCCAGCAGCCCGGGGGAAAATGAGCAGTTCTTC.

The chain carries TRBV7-2 and TRBJ2-2; 9 bases are shared with TRBD1. The CDR3 extends over 15 amino acids. V lost 0 bases, J lost 4 bases, and 0 bases stayed unmatched. The V gene's germline CDR1 is SGHTA and CDR2 FQGNSA. The DNA of the CDR3 is TGTGCCAGCAGCTTAGCGGGACAGGGCACCGGGGAGCTGTTTTTT. It codes for CASSLAGQGTGELFF.

V gene TRBV7-9 combines with J gene TRBJ1-6; 9 bases match TRBD1. There are 15 residues in the CDR3. Trimming cost V 5 bases and J 7 bases; bases outside gene matches: 6. Per germline, CDR1 SEHNR and CDR2 FQNEAQ (reference sequence). The CDR3 is CASSPRQGENSPLHF. The CDR3 DNA reads TGTGCCAGCAGCCCGAGACAGGGGGAGAATTCACCCCTCCACTTT.

The chain links TRBV11-2 to TRBJ2-7, with 8 nucleotides matching TRBD2. The DNA matches TRBJ2-5 better at its end, which makes the J call doubtful. This CDR3 is built from 13 residues. Germline assignment: CDR1 SGHAT and CDR2 FQNNGV. The DNA for the CDR3 is TGTGCCAGCAGCTTCACGGGAGGGGAGACCCAGTACTTC. This gives the protein CASSFTGGETQYF.

V is TRBV5-1 and J is TRBJ2-1, with TRBD2 matching 12 bases. Trimming removed 4 bases from V and 0 bases from J; junction bases left unmatched: 11. The CDR3 runs 19 residues. CDR1 SGHRS and CDR2 YFSETQ come from the germline V gene. This CDR3 reads CASSPWGPTSGSSYNEQFF. DNA for the CDR3: TGCGCCAGCAGCCCTTGGGGTCCGACTAGCGGGAGCTCCTACAATGAGCAGTTCTTC.

This clone has just a few counts. The chain joins TRBV5-1 to TRBJ2-5, with D perhaps matching TRBD1 (6 bases). Looked up from germline, CDR1 is SGHRS and CDR2 is YFSETQ. The CDR3 length is 16 residues. The V gene lost 0 bases and the J gene lost 4 bases, with 16 bases spanning the gap. DNA for the CDR3: TGCGCCAGCAGCTTGGATGGGACACTCTATGCAGAGACCCAGTACTTC. Protein sequence: CASSLDGTLYAETQYF. Variable domain in full (rest from reference TRBV5-1 and TRBJ2-5): KAGVTQTPRYLIKTRGQQVTLSCSPISGHRSVSWYQQTPGQGLQFLFEYFSETQRNKGNFPGRFSGRQFSNSRSEMNVSTLELGDSALYLCASSLDGTLYAETQYFGPGTRLLVL.

This chain connects TRBV5-5 to TRBJ2-7; TRBD1 matches at 7 bases. Unmatched junction bases numbered 9, after V lost 1 base and J lost 2 bases. Per the germline V gene, CDR1 is SGHKS and CDR2 is YYEKEE (reference sequence). CDR3 length equals 16 residues. The DNA of the CDR3 is TGTGCCAGCAGCTTGAACCCCGGGACAGCGACCTACGAGCAGTACTTC. This sequence encodes CASSLNPGTATYEQYF.

The chain links TRBV5-1 to TRBJ2-3; the match to TRBD2 covers 9 bases. J gave up 0 bases and V 2 bases, and 13 bases lay outside the gene matches. Germline V gene sequence: CDR1 SGHRS, CDR2 YFSETQ. The CDR3 contains 19 residues. Written as DNA, the CDR3 is TGCGCCAGCAGCTTTAGTAGCGGGGGACCCTCCACTAGCACAGATACGCAGTATTTT. Translated, it gives CASSFSSGGPSTSTDTQYF.

The table lists this clone with a count of one. The chain is built from TRBV9 and TRBJ1-2; 9 bases match TRBD1. CDR3 length: 16 amino acids. V shed 6 bases, J shed 7 bases, and the junction held 16 bases outside the gene matches. Germline V gene lookup returns CDR1 SGDLS and CDR2 YYNGEE. In DNA, the CDR3 is TGTGCCAGCAAAAAGAGGAACAGGGGGCGAAGTGGTGGCTACACCTTC. Protein product: CASKKRNRGRSGGYTF.